Given below is one T cell receptor (beta chain) in context. The specificity of this receptor is unknown. No much larger clonotype is one base removed from it; base qualities were not supplied. To sequence the TCRbeta CDR3 region, genomic DNA was isolated from the sorted cells. TCRbeta CDR3 regions were sequenced using the immunoSEQ Assay. TCRdb took this table from immuneACCESS and kept in-frame rearrangements with V and J called. Such tables lack part of the clones; where checked against another copy, unresolved V genes explain under half of the gap, and the rest is unexplained. The sample records fewer than 25,000 clones, around 79% of which are singletons. Roughly 17% of the sample comes from the top ten. Patients with a history of autoimmune disease or receiving systemic immunosuppression were excluded from the trial. Peripheral blood for TCR sequencing was collected from all dose cohorts at baseline, on cycle 4 day 1, and on cycle 7 day 1. Samples came from an open-label, multicenter, first-in-human phase I dose-escalation trial of ivuxolimab. Adults with locally advanced or metastatic melanoma, renal cell, hepatocellular, or head and neck squamous cell carcinoma were enrolled in the trial. Before TCR sequencing, CD4+ T cells and CD8+ T cells were sorted from peripheral blood as separate populations.

The CDR3 has 11 amino acids, counting the end cysteine and phenylalanine. Kept here is only the CDR3 DNA, which spans 33 bases and is read in frame from base 1. The germline V gene encodes CDR1 MDHEN and CDR2 SYDVKM. V lost 5 bases and J lost 7 bases; the stretch between them is 8 bases long. This sample is drawn from a study of OX40 agonist ivuxolimab in advanced cancers. For the wider study: The costimulatory receptor OX40 (CD134) was targeted by ivuxolimab, a fully human IgG2 agonistic monoclonal antibody. Patients were allowed to have had prior anti-PD-1, anti-PD-L1 or anti-CTLA-4 therapy, and around 37% of the dose-escalation patients had previously received checkpoint inhibitors. A male proportion of almost 85% and a mean age of approximately 58 years, ranging from roughly 20 to 80, were recorded for the dose-escalation cohort. Of the approximately 53 patients in dose escalation, some 20 had hepatocellular carcinoma, some 15 had melanoma, 9 had renal cell carcinoma and 9 had head and neck cancer. Peripheral TCRbeta sequencing was intended to test whether TCR sequence diversity was altered and clonal T-cell expansion was caused by ivuxolimab. The monotherapy dose-escalation portion (N ≈ 52 patients) of the phase I ivuxolimab trial is reported in the paper. Partial responses were achieved by three dose-escalation patients, of whom one had hepatocellular carcinoma and two had cutaneous melanoma. Intravenous ivuxolimab was administered to patients every 2 weeks at six dose levels: 0.01, 0.1, 0.3, 1.5, 3 and 10 mg/kg.

Results the study describes overall, beyond this receptor: Low levels of normalized T-cell clonal expansion were also seen in some nonresponding patients. On average, CD8+ T cells showed more expanded clones than CD4+ T cells after ivuxolimab. In the 0.1-3.0 mg/kg groups, partial responders were among the patients with the lowest normalized peripheral clonal expansion, particularly in CD8+ T cells. At doses of 0.1 to 3.0 mg/kg, clonal expansion of both CD4+ and CD8+ blood T cells was observed from baseline to week 6. Antigen specificity was not determined for the clonally expanded peripheral T cells.

This receptor was obtained from an adult with an advanced solid tumor such as melanoma, head and neck, liver or kidney cancer. The starting material was CD4+ or CD8+ T cells sorted from blood, obtained in a trial of the OX40 agonist ivuxolimab. The V and J genes are TRBV28 and TRBJ1-1; a confident D gene designation cannot be given. In nucleotide form, the sequence is TGTGCCAGCAGTGCGAATTATGAAGCTTTCTTT. Translated, it reads CASSANYEAFF.